The table lists the clone carrying this T cell receptor (beta chain) with many counts. Its specificity is not known. This entry comes from a study of T cells after yellow fever vaccination. Study findings and constraints: There was a small share of clonotypes that showed up in both the CD4 and CD8 compartments. By day 5 rather than day 15, the secondary response had peaked, though it was weaker. Bulk-population clonotypes that are abundant could appear as contaminants in FACS-sorted repertoires.

UMIs were added to TCR cDNA along with a universal primer site when it was made by 5'RACE template switching. Via MiXCR, TCRdb re-called the 5' RACE reads, giving one row per CDR3 protein. In the table there are a few hundred thousand distinct CDR3 sequences, about 6.6% of which are singletons. Between the trimmed V and J ends, which lost 3 bases and 0 bases, there was a span of 9 bases. This CDR3 comprises 15 residues. The rearrangement uses TRBV12-3 or TRBV12-4 and TRBJ1-3; D gene ambiguous. The TCR was taken from a man between 18 and 29 years old who received the YFV17D yellow fever vaccine. The sample consisted of PBMCs, taken approximately 47 days after the first yellow fever vaccination. CDR3: CASSFGGPSGNTIYF. In DNA form, the CDR3 reads TGTGCCAGCAGTTTCGGAGGGCCCTCTGGAAACACCATATATTTT.